Described below is a single T cell receptor beta chain sequence and its context. Its antigen is still unknown. The entry originates in a study of blood T cells in healthy people across ages. Study at large: T cells yielded about one barcoded beta molecule per two cells through template switching. Regarding the study as a whole: Not knowing donor CMV status may have confounded expanded clonotype changes.

A sample-barcoded 5' primer and a J-beta primer mix were used in a second PCR of about 7 to 12 cycles. TCRdb reprocessed the 5' RACE reads with MiXCR, giving one entry per CDR3 protein. The profile covers roughly 1.9 million distinct CDR3 sequences, with about two fifths appearing a single time and roughly 23% taken by the ten largest. Each donor gave approximately 9.1 milliliters of peripheral blood. Per the germline V gene, CDR1 is DFQATT and CDR2 is SNEGSKA (reference sequence). With 5 bases removed from V and 4 bases from J, the gap between germline ends came to 8 bases. The CDR3 runs 11 residues.

V gene TRBV20-1 combines with J gene TRBJ1-2; a weak D match, TRBD1 (5 bases). The clonotype comes from a human donor in good health. Sequenced input: blood. The CDR3 loop is CSAGALYGYTF. The CDR3 coding sequence is TGCAGTGCTGGGGCTCTCTATGGCTACACCTTC.